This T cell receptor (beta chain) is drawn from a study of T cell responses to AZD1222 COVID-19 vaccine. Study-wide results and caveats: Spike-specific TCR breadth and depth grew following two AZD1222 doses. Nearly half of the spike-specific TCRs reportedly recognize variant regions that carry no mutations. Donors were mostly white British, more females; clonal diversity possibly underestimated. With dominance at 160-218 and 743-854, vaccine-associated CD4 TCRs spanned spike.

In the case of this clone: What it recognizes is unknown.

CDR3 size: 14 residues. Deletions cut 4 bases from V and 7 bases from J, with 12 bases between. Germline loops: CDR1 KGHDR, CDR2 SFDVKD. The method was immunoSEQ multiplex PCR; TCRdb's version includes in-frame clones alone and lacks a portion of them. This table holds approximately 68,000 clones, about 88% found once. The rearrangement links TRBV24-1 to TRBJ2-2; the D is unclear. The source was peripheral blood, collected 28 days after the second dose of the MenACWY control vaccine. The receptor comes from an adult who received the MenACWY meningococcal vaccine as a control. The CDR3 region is CATSDLAVGGELFF. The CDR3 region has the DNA TGTGCCACCAGTGACCTGGCGGTTGGCGGGGAGCTGTTTTTT.